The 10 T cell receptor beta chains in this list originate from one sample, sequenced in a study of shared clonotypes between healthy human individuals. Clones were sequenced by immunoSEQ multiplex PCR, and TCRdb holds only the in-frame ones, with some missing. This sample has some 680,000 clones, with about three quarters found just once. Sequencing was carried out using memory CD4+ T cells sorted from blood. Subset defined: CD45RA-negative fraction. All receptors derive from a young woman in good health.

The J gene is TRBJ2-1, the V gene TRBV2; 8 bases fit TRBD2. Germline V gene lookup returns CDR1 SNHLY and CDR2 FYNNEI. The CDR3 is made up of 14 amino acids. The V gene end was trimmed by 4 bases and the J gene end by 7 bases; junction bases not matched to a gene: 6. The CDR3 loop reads CASSVGREGNEQFF. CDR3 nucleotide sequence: TGTGCCAGCAGTGTCGGGAGGGAGGGGAATGAGCAGTTCTTC.

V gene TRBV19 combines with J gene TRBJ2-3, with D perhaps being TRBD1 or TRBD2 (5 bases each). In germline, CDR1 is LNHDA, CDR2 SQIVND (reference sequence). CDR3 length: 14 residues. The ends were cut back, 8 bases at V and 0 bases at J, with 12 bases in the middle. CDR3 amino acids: CASGTDPSTDTQYF. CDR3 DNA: TGTGCCAGTGGGACGGATCCTAGCACAGATACGCAGTATTTT.

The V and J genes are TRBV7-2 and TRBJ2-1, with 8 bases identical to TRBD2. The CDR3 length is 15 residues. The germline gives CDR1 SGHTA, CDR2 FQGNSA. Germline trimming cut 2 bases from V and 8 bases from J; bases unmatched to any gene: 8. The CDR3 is CASSLQSGGVYEQFF. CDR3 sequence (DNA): TGTGCCAGCAGCTTACAATCGGGGGGGGTGTATGAGCAGTTCTTC.

CDR3 sequence: CASSVTGTFQETQYF. The CDR3 DNA reads TGTGCCAGCAGCGTGACAGGGACTTTCCAAGAGACCCAGTACTTC. The chain has TRBV9 and TRBJ2-5, with D possibly matching TRBD1 (7 bases). CDR1 is SGDLS and CDR2 is YYNGEE in the germline V gene. The V gene lost 2 bases and the J gene lost 1 base, with 12 bases spanning the gap. This CDR3 is 15 amino acids long.

CDR3 loop: CSVGDSREQYF. CDR3 coding DNA: TGCAGCGTGGGGGACTCTCGAGAGCAGTACTTC. The rearrangement uses TRBV29-1 and TRBJ2-7, with a tentative D call TRBD2 (6 bases). Per germline, CDR1 SQVTM and CDR2 ANQGSEA. There are 11 residues in the CDR3. The V and J ends lost 6 bases and 7 bases respectively, with 13 bases between them.

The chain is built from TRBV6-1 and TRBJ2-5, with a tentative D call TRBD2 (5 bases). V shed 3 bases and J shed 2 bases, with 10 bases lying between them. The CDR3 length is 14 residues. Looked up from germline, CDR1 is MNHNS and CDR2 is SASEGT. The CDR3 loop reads CASSDWSGQETQYF. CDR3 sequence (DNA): TGTGCCAGCAGTGATTGGAGCGGACAAGAGACCCAGTACTTC.

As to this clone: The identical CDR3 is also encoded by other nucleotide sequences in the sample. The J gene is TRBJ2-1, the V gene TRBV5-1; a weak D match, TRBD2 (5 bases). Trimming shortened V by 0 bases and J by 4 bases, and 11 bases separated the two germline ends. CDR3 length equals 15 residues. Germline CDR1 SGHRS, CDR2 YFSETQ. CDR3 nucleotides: TGCGCCAGCAGCTTGGACTCCGGAGGATACAATGAGCAGTTCTTC. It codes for CASSLDSGGYNEQFF.

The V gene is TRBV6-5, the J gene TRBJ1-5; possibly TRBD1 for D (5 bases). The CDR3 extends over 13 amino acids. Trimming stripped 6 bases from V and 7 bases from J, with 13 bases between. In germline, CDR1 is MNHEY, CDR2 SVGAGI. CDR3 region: CASSKEGVQPQHF. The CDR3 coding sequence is TGTGCCAGCAGCAAAGAAGGGGTCCAGCCCCAGCATTTT.

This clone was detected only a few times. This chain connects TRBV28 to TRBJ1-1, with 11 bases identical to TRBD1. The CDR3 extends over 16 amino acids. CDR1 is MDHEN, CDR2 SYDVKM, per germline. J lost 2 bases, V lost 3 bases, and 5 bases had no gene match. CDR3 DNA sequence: TGTGCCAGCAGTTTGTCGGGACAGGGGGTAAACACTGAAGCTTTCTTT. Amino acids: CASSLSGQGVNTEAFF.

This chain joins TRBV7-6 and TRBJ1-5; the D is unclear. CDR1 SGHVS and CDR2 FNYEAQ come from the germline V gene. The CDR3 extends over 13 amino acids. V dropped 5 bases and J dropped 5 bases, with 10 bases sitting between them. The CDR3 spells CASSQQDDQPQHF. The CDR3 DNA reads TGTGCCAGCAGCCAGCAGGACGATCAGCCCCAGCATTTT.